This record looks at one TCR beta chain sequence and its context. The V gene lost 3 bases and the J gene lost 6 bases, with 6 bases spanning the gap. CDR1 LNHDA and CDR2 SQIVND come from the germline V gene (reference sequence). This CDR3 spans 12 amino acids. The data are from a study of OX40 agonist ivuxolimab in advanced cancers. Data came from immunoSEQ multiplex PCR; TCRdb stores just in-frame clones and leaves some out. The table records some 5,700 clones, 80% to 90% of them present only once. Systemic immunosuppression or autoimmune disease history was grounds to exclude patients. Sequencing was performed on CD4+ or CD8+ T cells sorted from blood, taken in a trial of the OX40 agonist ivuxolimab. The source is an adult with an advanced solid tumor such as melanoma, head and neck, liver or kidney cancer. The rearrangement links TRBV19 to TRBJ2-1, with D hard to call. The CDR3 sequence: CASSIGSNEQFF. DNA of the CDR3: TGTGCCAGTAGTATTGGGTCCAATGAGCAGTTCTTC.